Below are 7 T cell receptor beta chains sequenced from a single sample in a study of response to subunit inactivated influenza vaccine (dated by TCRdb to 2017 to 2018). The library was prepared using RT-PCR. The run used an Illumina HiSeq 2500. TCRdb trimmed the raw reads at Q25, called clones with MiXCR and kept productive beta chains. Identical CDR3 protein sequences are pooled into one entry, listed with their most common genes and DNA. The sample contains about 500,000 distinct CDR3 sequences, 15% to 20% of them found a single time. The ten most abundant clones make up 3% of the sample. Specimen: CD4+ T cells sorted from PBMCs, collected 23 months after vaccination. The receptors were sampled from a man aged 45 to 75 who received an inactivated influenza vaccine. Donor details come from another sample of the same person, matched by shared clones.

This clonotype was counted between two and nine times. The chain couples TRBV7-2 to TRBJ2-7; no reliable D call. Germline V gene data show CDR1 as SGHTA and CDR2 as FQGNSA. CDR3 length: 14 amino acids. V lost 2 bases, J lost 1 base, and 9 bases lay in between. For the CDR3, the DNA is TGTGCCAGCAGCTTACTTCGCAATTCCTACGAGCAGTACTTC. As protein: CASSLLRNSYEQYF.

This clonotype was detected ten times or more. The chain joins TRBV12-3 or TRBV12-4 to TRBJ1-1; 7 bases match TRBD1. The trim removed 5 bases at V and 9 bases at J, leaving 6 bases unmatched. The CDR3 spans 12 residues. The CDR3 sequence: CASSPGQVKAFF. In DNA, the CDR3 is TGTGCCAGCAGTCCTGGACAGGTAAAAGCTTTCTTT.

The chain uses TRBV4-2 and TRBJ2-3; no firm D call. The CDR3 is 17 residues long. V was cut by 1 base and J by 2 bases, with 16 bases left in between. The germline CDR1 and CDR2 sequences are LGHNA and YNFKEQ. The CDR3 is CASSQGRTISFTDTQYF. The CDR3 DNA is TGTGCCAGCAGCCAAGGACGGACCATATCCTTCACAGATACGCAGTATTTT.

This clonotype was found many times. The chain links TRBV6-1 to TRBJ1-2; D is undetermined. Germline V gives CDR1 MNHNS, CDR2 SASEGT. The CDR3 is made up of 14 amino acids. V lost 5 bases, J lost 4 bases, and 14 bases lay in between. CDR3 protein: CASSSPGDGYGYTF. The CDR3 DNA is TGTGCCAGCAGTAGCCCCGGAGATGGCTATGGCTACACCTTC.

In its sample, this clonotype was seen a few times. This chain uses TRBV3-1 with TRBJ1-5; D is unclear. CDR3 length equals 13 residues. V dropped 1 base and J dropped 6 bases, with 7 bases sitting between them. In germline, CDR1 is LGHDT, CDR2 YNNKEL (reference sequence). This CDR3 reads CASSQVGGQPQHF. CDR3 sequence (DNA): TGTGCCAGCAGCCAAGTGGGTGGTCAGCCCCAGCATTTT.

This clonotype was seen many times. The chain recombines TRBV12-3 or TRBV12-4 with TRBJ1-6; tentative D call: TRBD1 (6 bases). CDR3 length equals 15 residues. V was clipped by 6 bases and J by 9 bases, with 18 bases between them. The CDR3 region has the DNA TGTGCCAGCAGCACCGCCGGGGGGCTTGGTTCACCCCTCCACTTT. Encoded protein: CASSTAGGLGSPLHF.

This chain connects TRBV7-2 to TRBJ2-3; 8 bases are a match to TRBD1. This CDR3 has 16 residues. V dropped 3 bases and J dropped 8; count of bases not matched to a gene: 13. Germline V gives CDR1 SGHTA, CDR2 FQGNSA. The CDR3, as DNA: TGTGCCAGCAGCTTGGGTCGACAGGGGAATGGCGGTACGCAGTATTTT. Residues: CASSLGRQGNGGTQYF.